The T cell receptor (beta chain) under discussion was sequenced for a study of human T cells and chemical hapten exposure. The CDR3 length is 15 residues. V lost 3 bases to trimming and J lost 4 bases, with 12 bases between them. Stated time point: patch test 2, 6 weeks after DPC sensitization. Treatment meaning: therapeutic diphenylcyclopropenone sensitization with weekly scalp DPC. MiXCR, applied by TCRdb to the RACE reads, yields one record per CDR3 protein. The table lists 80,000 to 100,000 distinct CDR3 sequences, 9.3% of them singletons. Ten or more counts support this clonotype. Sequences were derived from whole blood, sampled in connection with sensitization to the hapten diphenylcyclopropenone (DPC). The chain has TRBV12-3 or TRBV12-4 and TRBJ1-4; maybe TRBD1 (6 bases). The TCR originated in a woman in her forties with alopecia areata. Some clones in this sample may be carry-over from other donors' samples. The CDR3 loop is CASSLGQGFNEKLFF. In DNA form, the CDR3 reads TGTGCCAGCAGTTTGGGTCAGGGGTTTAATGAAAAACTGTTTTTT.